These 27 T cell receptor beta chains came from one sample sequenced in a study of cytomegalovirus exposure and HLA in healthy donors. PCR involved 60 Vbeta and 13 Jbeta primers. Profiling relied on immunoSEQ multiplex PCR, and the TCRdb table lists in-frame clones only, not all of them. The sample records under 90,000 clones, 77% being singletons. The sequencing input was PBMCs. The receptors were gathered from a man in his forties or fifties in good health and CMV-seropositive.

The chain couples TRBV29-1 to TRBJ2-1; D might be TRBD2 (6 bases). Germline V CDR1 and CDR2: SQVTM, ANQGSEA. CDR3 length: 13 amino acids. With 4 bases removed from V and 4 bases from J, the gap between germline ends came to 11 bases. This CDR3 is CSVGLGGYNEQFF. CDR3 sequence (DNA): TGCAGCGTTGGGTTGGGGGGATACAATGAGCAGTTCTTC.

A few counts support this clone. The chain uses TRBV4-2 and TRBJ2-5; 9 bases agree with TRBD2. V shed 0 bases and J 4 bases; nucleotides not matched to a gene: 6. The CDR3 has 16 amino acids. Per germline, CDR1 LGHNA and CDR2 YNFKEQ. CDR3 sequence reads: CASSQDPSGIPETQYF. The DNA of the CDR3 is TGTGCCAGCAGCCAAGATCCTAGCGGGATTCCAGAGACCCAGTACTTC.

This clone was seen once. The chain links TRBV12-5 to TRBJ2-5; D is unclear. V was cut by 8 bases and J by 0 bases, with 4 bases left in between. Germline CDR1 and CDR2: LGHNT and FRNRAP. This CDR3 comprises 11 residues. As DNA, the CDR3 is TGTGCTAGTAGCGACCAAGAGACCCAGTACTTC. Residues: CASSDQETQYF. The full variable domain, its missing parts supplied by reference TRBV12-5 and TRBJ2-5, is DARVTQTPRHKVTEMGQEVTMRCQPILGHNTVFWYRQTMMQGLELLAYFRNRAPLDDSGMPKDRFSAEMPDATLATLKIQPSEPRDSAVYFCASSDQETQYFGPGTRLLVL.

Only one count was recorded for this clone. The rearrangement links TRBV19 to TRBJ2-5; 7 bases are a match to TRBD1. Germline CDR1 reads LNHDA; CDR2 reads SQIVND (reference sequence). The length of the CDR3 is 14 residues. J lost 1 base, V lost 7 bases, and 6 bases had no gene match. The CDR3: CASTGAGGQETQYF. CDR3 in DNA: TGTGCCAGTACCGGGGCAGGGGGCCAAGAGACCCAGTACTTC.

The J gene is TRBJ1-4, the V gene TRBV11-3, with a weak D call TRBD1 (5 bases). The CDR3 runs 13 residues. Germline V gene data show CDR1 as SGHNT and CDR2 as YENEEA. V was clipped by 3 bases and J by 8 bases, with 10 bases between them. CDR3 sequence: CASSFGGGEKLFF. The CDR3 DNA reads TGTGCCAGCAGCTTTGGCGGGGGAGAAAAACTGTTTTTT.

This clone has just one count. Germline and junction disagree at one end, which may indicate a read error. The J gene is TRBJ2-7, the V gene TRBV7-8, with TRBD1 matching 9 bases. The length of the CDR3 is 15 residues. Germline V gives CDR1 SGHVS, CDR2 FQNEAQ. The CDR3 DNA is TGTGCCGGCAGCTCACTGTGGGACAGGGCTGCCGAGCAGTACTTC. Its translation is CAGSSLWDRAAEQYF.

The table lists this clone with a few counts. J is TRBJ2-5 and V is TRBV7-8; 10 bases agree with TRBD2. V trimming: 7 bases; J trimming: 2 bases; junction bases outside the gene matches: 10. The CDR3 runs 16 residues. Germline CDR1 reads SGHVS; CDR2 reads FQNEAQ. The CDR3 DNA follows: TGTGCCAGCACCCAGTGGGCTAGCGGGAGACAAGAGACCCAGTACTTC. Translating it yields CASTQWASGRQETQYF.

V is TRBV29-1 and J is TRBJ2-5; the match to TRBD2 covers 14 bases. The CDR3 is 15 amino acids. Trimming cost V 4 bases and J 5 bases; bases outside gene matches: 6. Germline V gene data show CDR1 as SQVTM and CDR2 as ANQGSEA. This CDR3 is CSVVGLAGGGETQYF. The DNA for the CDR3 is TGCAGCGTTGTTGGACTAGCGGGAGGTGGGGAGACCCAGTACTTC.

V usage is TRBV6-6 and J usage is TRBJ2-7, with TRBD1 identical over 7 bases. The CDR3 extends over 15 amino acids. With 5 bases clipped from V and 1 base from J, the junction kept 8 bases outside the gene matches. Per the germline V gene, CDR1 is MNHNY and CDR2 is SVGAGI (reference sequence). In DNA form, the CDR3 reads TGTGCCAGCAGTGACCTGAGACAGGGATCCTACGAGCAGTACTTC. Its protein is CASSDLRQGSYEQYF.

This sequence joins TRBV12-5 and TRBJ2-7; 13 bases align to TRBD2. This CDR3 spans 18 amino acids. The ends lost 0 bases at V and 3 bases at J; junction bases unmatched: 8. Germline CDR1 is LGHNT and CDR2 is FRNRAP. CDR3 loop: CASGLVLDGTSGIYEQYF. DNA of the CDR3: TGTGCTAGTGGTTTGGTATTGGATGGGACTAGCGGGATCTACGAGCAGTACTTC.

This clone occurred once. The chain is built from TRBV7-9 and TRBJ2-7, with 9 bases matching TRBD2. This CDR3 region has 16 residues. The V gene end was trimmed by 2 bases and the J gene end by 7 bases; junction bases not matched to a gene: 12. In germline, CDR1 is SEHNR, CDR2 FQNEAQ (reference sequence). The chain's CDR3 is CASSLRLAGNFGEQYF. CDR3 DNA sequence: TGTGCCAGCAGCTTACGTCTAGCGGGGAACTTTGGAGAGCAGTACTTC.

This clone was observed a handful of times. This chain links TRBV2 with TRBJ2-7; TRBD2 agrees at 10 bases. The germline V gene encodes CDR1 SNHLY and CDR2 FYNNEI. V trimming: 6 bases; J trimming: 4 bases; junction bases outside the gene matches: 3. CDR3 length: 13 amino acids. The CDR3 DNA is TGTGCCAGCAGCGCTAGCGGGAGTTACGAGCAGTACTTC. Translation: CASSASGSYEQYF.

Points on this clone: At the DNA level, this CDR3 is encoded by other sequences in the same sample as well. This rearrangement joins TRBV5-4 to TRBJ2-1; D not resolved. Trimming shortened V by 1 base and J by 7 bases, and 6 bases separated the two germline ends. From germline, CDR1 is SGHNT and CDR2 YYREEE (reference sequence). The CDR3 is 12 amino acids. The CDR3 loop reads CASSLLANEQFF. CDR3 coding DNA: TGTGCCAGCAGCTTGTTGGCAAATGAGCAGTTCTTC.

The chain employs TRBV11-3 and TRBJ2-7; D is possibly TRBD2 (11 bases). The CDR3 runs to 20 residues. CDR1 and CDR2 (germline): SGHNT, YENEEA. The V end lost 5 bases, the J end lost 2 bases, and 31 bases lay between the germline ends. In DNA form, the CDR3 reads TGTGCCAGCAGCCAACCACCGGGACAGGGGATAGCGGGAGGGCCCTACGAGCAGTACTTC. It codes for CASSQPPGQGIAGGPYEQYF.

This rearrangement joins TRBV7-2 to TRBJ2-7; 8 bases line up with TRBD1. The CDR3 consists of 16 residues. The germline CDR1 and CDR2 sequences are SGHTA and FQGNSA. Trimming at V came to 1 base and at J to 2 bases, leaving 7 bases not matched to a gene. The CDR3 loop reads CASSLGPPGQAYEQYF. For the CDR3, the DNA is TGTGCCAGCAGCTTAGGGCCCCCGGGACAGGCCTACGAGCAGTACTTC.

This chain links TRBV5-1 with TRBJ2-1, with 7 bases aligning to TRBD1. Looked up from germline, CDR1 is SGHRS and CDR2 is YFSETQ. This CDR3 comprises 16 residues. The V and J ends lost 0 bases and 6 bases, in that order; junction bases with no gene match: 9. Here the CDR3 reads CASSLALGTDSNEQFF. CDR3 in DNA: TGCGCCAGCAGCTTGGCCCTGGGGACAGACAGCAATGAGCAGTTCTTC. The variable domain in full, completed from reference TRBV5-1 and TRBJ2-1, reads KAGVTQTPRYLIKTRGQQVTLSCSPISGHRSVSWYQQTPGQGLQFLFEYFSETQRNKGNFPGRFSGRQFSNSRSEMNVSTLELGDSALYLCASSLALGTDSNEQFFGPGTRLTVL.

This clone was seen once. V usage is TRBV7-2 and J usage is TRBJ2-2, with D possibly being TRBD2 (5 bases). The CDR3 runs to 13 residues. Germline loops: CDR1 SGHTA, CDR2 FQGNSA. V was pared by 2 bases and J by 9 bases, with 10 bases between. CDR3 DNA sequence: TGTGCCAGCAGCTTAATGGCTAGCCGGGAGCTGTTTTTT. The encoded protein is CASSLMASRELFF.

The chain is built from TRBV19 and TRBJ1-5, with D unclear. CDR3 length: 10 residues. Germline CDR1 LNHDA, CDR2 SQIVND (reference sequence). Trimming pared 9 bases from V and 7 bases from J, leaving 7 bases between. Written as DNA, the CDR3 is TGTGCCAGCAATCGGCAGCCCCAGCATTTT. This encodes CASNRQPQHF.

The chain links TRBV18 to TRBJ2-7; unclear D gene. Germline values: CDR1 KGHSH, CDR2 LQKENI. CDR3 length: 14 amino acids. The germline V and J ends were trimmed by 2 bases and 1 base, with 9 bases remaining between them. CDR3 DNA: TGTGCCAGCTCACCAAACAGAATATCCTACGAGCAGTACTTC. This sequence encodes CASSPNRISYEQYF.

The genes are TRBV7-2 and TRBJ2-7; D is perhaps TRBD2 (6 bases). Germline lookup yields CDR1 SGHTA and CDR2 FQGNSA. This CDR3 contains 14 residues. Trimming took 5 bases from V and 5 from J, leaving 16 bases between them. The CDR3 DNA follows: TGTGCCAGCAGCACCCGGGAGCGCCGTGACGAGCAGTACTTC. It codes for CASSTRERRDEQYF. The variable domain in full, completed from reference TRBV7-2 and TRBJ2-7, reads GAGVSQSPSNKVTEKGKDVELRCDPISGHTALYWYRQSLGQGLEFLIYFQGNSAPDKSGLPSDRFSAERTGGSVSTLTIQRTQQEDSAVYLCASSTRERRDEQYFGPGTRLTVT.

The J gene is TRBJ1-4, the V gene TRBV7-6; no definite D call. The CDR3 sequence is 14 residues long. The germline gives CDR1 SGHVS, CDR2 FNYEAQ. Trimming took off 3 bases at V and 0 bases at J, with 5 bases between the two ends. The CDR3 DNA reads TGTGCCAGCAGCTTCCAGGCAACTAATGAAAAACTGTTTTTT. This gives the protein CASSFQATNEKLFF.

This clone was counted a few times. The chain recombines TRBV5-1 with TRBJ2-5; possibly TRBD1 for D (5 bases). Trimming cost V 0 bases and J 11 bases, with 17 bases left between them. The CDR3 spans 14 residues. Germline CDR1 reads SGHRS; CDR2 reads YFSETQ. CDR3 DNA sequence: TGCGCCAGCAGCTTGGAGGGGCCCCAACACCAGCAGTACTTC. It codes for CASSLEGPQHQQYF.

This clone was counted between two and nine times. V gene TRBV19 combines with J gene TRBJ2-2; 7 nucleotides line up with TRBD1. The CDR3 runs to 14 residues. Trimming removed 6 bases from V and 6 bases from J; junction bases left unmatched: 7. Per the germline V gene, CDR1 is LNHDA and CDR2 is SQIVND (reference sequence). The CDR3 DNA follows: TGTGCCAGTAGCCAGACAGGGCGGTCCGGGGAGCTGTTTTTT. Its translation is CASSQTGRSGELFF.

The chain uses TRBV5-4 and TRBJ2-1, with 10 bases lining up with TRBD2. The trim removed 3 bases at V and 8 bases at J, leaving 8 bases unmatched. CDR1 is SGHNT, CDR2 YYREEE, per germline (reference sequence). This CDR3 contains 15 residues. The CDR3 DNA reads TGTGCCAGCAGCTGGAGCGGGAGGGGTGCGCATGAGCAGTTCTTC. Translation gives CASSWSGRGAHEQFF.

The rearrangement links TRBV27 to TRBJ1-1; no reliable D call. Trimming removed 7 bases at V and 0 bases at J, with 15 bases between. The germline V gene has CDR1 MNHEY and CDR2 SMNVEV (reference sequence). The CDR3 is 15 amino acids. The CDR3 bases are TGTGCCAGCATCAAAACGCCGAGCATGAACACTGAAGCTTTCTTT. Its protein product is CASIKTPSMNTEAFF.

The chain recombines TRBV7-9 with TRBJ1-3; D remains unclear. The CDR3 has 14 residues. CDR1 SEHNR and CDR2 FQNEAQ come from the germline V gene (reference sequence). V lost 2 bases and J 4 bases, leaving 9 bases between the germline ends. CDR3: CASSLSVSGNTIYF. In nucleotides, the CDR3 is TGTGCCAGCAGCTTATCGGTATCAGGAAACACCATATATTTT.

The chain couples TRBV9 to TRBJ2-1, with 13 bases aligning to TRBD2. The length of the CDR3 is 16 residues. Trimming took 3 bases from V and 6 from J; bases not matched to a gene: 6. Germline V lookup: CDR1 SGDLS, CDR2 YYNGEE. CDR3 bases: TGTGCCAGCAGCGCTTGGACTAGCGGGAGAAGCAATGAGCAGTTCTTC. This encodes CASSAWTSGRSNEQFF.